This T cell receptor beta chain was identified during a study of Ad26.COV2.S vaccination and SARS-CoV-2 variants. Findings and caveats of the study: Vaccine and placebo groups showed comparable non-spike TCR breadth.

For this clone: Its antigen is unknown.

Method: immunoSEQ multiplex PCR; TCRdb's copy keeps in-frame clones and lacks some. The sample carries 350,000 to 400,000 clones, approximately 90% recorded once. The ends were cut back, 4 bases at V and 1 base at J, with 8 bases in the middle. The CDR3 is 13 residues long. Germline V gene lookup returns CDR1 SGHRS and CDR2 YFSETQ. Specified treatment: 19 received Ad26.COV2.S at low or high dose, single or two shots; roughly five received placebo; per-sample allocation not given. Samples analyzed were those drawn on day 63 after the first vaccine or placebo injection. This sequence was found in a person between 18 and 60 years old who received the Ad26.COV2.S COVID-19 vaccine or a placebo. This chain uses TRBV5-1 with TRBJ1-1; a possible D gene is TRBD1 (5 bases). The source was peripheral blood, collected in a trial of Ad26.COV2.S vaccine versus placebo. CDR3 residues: CASSGDPNTEAFF. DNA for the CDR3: TGCGCCAGCAGCGGGGACCCGAACACTGAAGCTTTCTTT.